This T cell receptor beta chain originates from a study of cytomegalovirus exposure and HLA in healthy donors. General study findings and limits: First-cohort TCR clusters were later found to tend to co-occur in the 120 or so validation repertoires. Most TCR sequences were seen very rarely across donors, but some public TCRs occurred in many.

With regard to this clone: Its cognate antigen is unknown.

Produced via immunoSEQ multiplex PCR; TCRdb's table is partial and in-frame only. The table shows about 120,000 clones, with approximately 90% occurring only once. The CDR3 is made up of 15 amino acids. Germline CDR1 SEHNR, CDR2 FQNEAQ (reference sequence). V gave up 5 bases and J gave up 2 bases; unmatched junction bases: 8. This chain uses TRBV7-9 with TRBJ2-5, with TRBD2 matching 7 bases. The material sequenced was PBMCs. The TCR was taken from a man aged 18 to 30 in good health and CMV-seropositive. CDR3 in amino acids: CASSRGGPMQETQYF. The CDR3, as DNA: TGTGCCAGCAGCCGCGGGGGACCCATGCAAGAGACCCAGTACTTC.